The text below deals with one T cell receptor (beta chain). This record comes from a study of T cell changes during pregnancy in multiple sclerosis. Clones were read by immunoSEQ multiplex PCR, and TCRdb kept only the in-frame ones, dropping some. The sample records 38,000 or so clones, approximately 94% being singletons. This CDR3 spans 15 amino acids. Germline loops: CDR1 MDHEN, CDR2 SYDVKM. The ends were cut back, 5 bases at V and 0 bases at J, with 13 bases in the middle. The origin of this receptor is a female donor with multiple sclerosis, enrolled in a pregnancy study. The source material was peripheral blood, sampled before pregnancy. The chain uses TRBV28 and TRBJ2-5; no firm D call. DNA of the CDR3: TGTGCCAGCAGTGAGGAGTTCCAGTACCAAGAGACCCAGTACTTC. Translation gives CASSEEFQYQETQYF.